This entry is about one TCR beta chain. It lacks a known antigen. No per-base quality is available; no much larger clone lies one base away. These data are taken from a study of T cells in Graves' hyperthyroidism and ophthalmopathy (dated by TCRdb to about 2019). For context, the study as a whole: Peripheral blood was collected at initial diagnosis, before any treatment. To identify distinguishing TCR V-J signatures, a discovery cohort of some 99 patients was used, comprising under 45 with Graves' ophthalmopathy and under 60 with stable Graves' hyperthyroidism. Prospective prediction of ophthalmopathy was tested in an independent validation cohort consisting of 18 to 20 hyperthyroidism patients and some 16 patients who later progressed to ophthalmopathy. For training and testing, the approximately 97 patients in the discovery cohort were randomly divided in a 7:3 ratio. In six Graves' hyperthyroidism patients, the study also compared T-cell repertoires from thyroid tissue with T-cell repertoires from blood. Once sampling was done, hyperthyroidism patients were given methimazole at a starting dose of 30 mg daily, whereas ophthalmopathy patients were given high-dose intravenous methylprednisolone. The paper describes TCR Vbeta CDR3 sequencing of 140 or so peripheral blood samples, made up of 43 ophthalmopathy patients, roughly 72 hyperthyroidism patients and 17 progressor patients.

Graves' hyperthyroidism was defined as stable when no progression to ophthalmopathy occurred over 18 months of follow-up. Hyperthyroidism patients were newly diagnosed, had a disease duration of under 2 months, and were aged 18 to 65 years. The study excluded patients with uncontrolled infections, other autoimmune diseases, pregnancy or lactation. Diagnoses were established on the basis of clinical symptoms, serum thyroxine and TRAb, thyroid ultrasound, and orbital computed tomography. Ficoll-Paque density gradient centrifugation was used to isolate PBMCs from under 11 ml of fresh peripheral blood. Total RNA was extracted using Trizol reagent, and RNA quality was assessed on an Agilent 2100 Bioanalyzer. TCR beta CDR3 regions were amplified from RNA transcripts. The TCR CDR3 was subjected to a first round of RT-PCR using the HTBI primer set and the Qiagen OneStep RT-PCR kit. Libraries were constructed in a second round of multiplex PCR, after which size selection and purification were carried out. Libraries were sequenced paired-end with 100 bp reads on an Illumina HiSeq2000. In the paper's pipeline: SOAPnuke was used to process the raw data, throwing out any read that contained adapters or uncalled bases, had a mean Phred below 15, or lacked an exact constant-primer or identifier match. High-quality paired reads were merged with COPE v1.2.5, and unique nucleotide sequences were defined as clonotypes. Clonotypes were aligned to IMGT TRBV, TRBD and TRBJ reference segments using MiTCR v1.1. The analysis included only V-J combinations with a frequency above 0.0001, which together covered roughly 99% of the repertoires. The TCS score was defined as the ratio of F50 (clonal expansion) to E x V (chaos), calculated using BLOSUM62-based TCRdist between CDR3 peptides within each V-J. Welch's t-statistics and random forest reduced around 510 V-J features to 10 to 15, which were used in a naive Bayes classifier (R e1071). Thyroid-blood repertoire similarity was quantified with the Morisita-Horn index. TCRdb reanalyzed the raw reads on its own, using fastp at Q25 for trimming and MiXCR for clone calling, and kept in-frame beta chains. Identical CDR3 proteins give one entry, which carries the most common genes and DNA. None of the V and J calls come from the authors' own analysis; TCRdb made them. The sample profile shows hundreds of thousands of distinct CDR3 sequences; around 38% of them were found once. The ten largest clones add up to roughly 8.3% of the sample.

Relative to germline, V is 0 bases shorter and J is 1 base shorter, with 7 bases between their ends. CDR1 and CDR2 are drawn from the germline V gene: SQVTM, ANQGSEA. The CDR3 has 13 amino acids, counting the end cysteine and phenylalanine. Of all the DNA, just the CDR3 is kept, 39 bases in frame from base 1. Points the paper makes about the study in general: Blood samples also contained most of the expanded thyroid clonotypes (frequency above 0.001), which suggests that blood repertoires may reflect thyroid immune responses. In validation, progression to ophthalmopathy was predicted by the model with almost 71% sensitivity and 72.22% specificity, a median of about 6.8 months before onset. A 13 V-J signature model separated ophthalmopathy from stable hyperthyroidism, with just over 85% sensitivity and just under 84% specificity in cross-validation and 80%/75% in testing. No statistical method was used to set the sample size in advance, and investigators knew the group allocation.

The clonotype originates from a man aged 18 to 35 with Graves' hyperthyroidism. The sequence is built from TRBV29-1 and TRBJ2-7, with TRBD1 perhaps the D gene, on 5 matching bases. Input material: blood. The CDR3 region reads CSVEDAGSYEQYF. The DNA sequence follows: TGCAGCGTTGAAGATGCAGGGTCCTACGAGCAGTACTTC.